Each of the 25 T cell receptor beta chains below was sequenced from the same sample in a study of shared clonotypes between healthy human individuals. Sequencing was performed with immunoSEQ multiplex PCR; in TCRdb, only in-frame clones are kept and a portion is missing. The table has approximately 2,000,000 clones, 92% seen once; the top ten hold 0.3% to 0.45%. Sequencing used naive CD4+ T cells from PBMCs. Subset given: CD45RA+ positively selected. The receptors stem from a man between 18 and 35 years old in good health. Some clones in this sample may be carry-over from other donors' samples.

V usage is TRBV30 and J usage is TRBJ2-2; D may be TRBD1 or TRBD2 (5 bases each). Trimming cost V 2 bases and J 2 bases, with 9 bases left between them. Germline V CDR1 and CDR2: GTSNPN, SVGIG (reference sequence). CDR3 length: 14 amino acids. The CDR3 DNA is TGTGCCTGGAGTACCGGGACCAACACCGGGGAGCTGTTTTTT. Its protein is CAWSTGTNTGELFF. The full variable domain, with the rest looked up from reference TRBV30 and TRBJ2-2, is SQTIHQWPATLVQPVGSPLSLECTVEGTSNPNLYWYRQAAGRGLQLLFYSVGIGQISSEVPQNLSASRPQDRQFILSSKKLLLSDSGFYLCAWSTGTNTGELFFGEGSRLTVL.

The rearrangement uses TRBV9 and TRBJ2-7, with 11 bases aligning to TRBD2. The ends lost 4 bases at V and 2 bases at J; junction bases unmatched: 5. In germline, CDR1 is SGDLS, CDR2 YYNGEE. The CDR3 runs to 15 residues. The chain's CDR3 is CASSSGTSGPYEQYF. The CDR3 region has the DNA TGTGCCAGCAGCTCCGGGACTAGCGGCCCCTACGAGCAGTACTTC.

This clone was seen a single time. V gene TRBV6-1 combines with J gene TRBJ1-5, with a tentative D call TRBD1 (6 bases). This CDR3 is 13 amino acids long. The ends were cut back, 4 bases at V and 8 bases at J, with 12 bases in the middle. Per the germline V gene, CDR1 is MNHNS and CDR2 is SASEGT. Here the CDR3 reads CASSVQGREPQHF. The CDR3 nucleotides are TGTGCCAGCAGTGTACAGGGAAGGGAGCCCCAGCATTTT.

In nucleotides, the CDR3 is TGTGCCAGCAGTTCTATATCGAAACAGAACGAGCAGTACTTC. It codes for CASSSISKQNEQYF. The rearrangement links TRBV6-6 to TRBJ2-7; no clear D gene. V was cut by 4 bases and J by 5 bases, with 15 bases left in between. The CDR3 runs to 14 residues. Germline values: CDR1 MNHNY, CDR2 SVGAGI (reference sequence).

This clone showed up just once. The CDR3: CASRSAPGQSSLNTEAFF. CDR3 DNA: TGTGCCAGCAGGTCAGCACCTGGACAAAGCTCCCTCAACACTGAAGCTTTCTTT. This chain uses TRBV11-2 with TRBJ1-1, with D maybe TRBD1 (5 bases). Per germline, CDR1 SGHAT and CDR2 FQNNGV. CDR3 length equals 18 residues. Trimming took off 6 bases at V and 2 bases at J, with 25 bases between the two ends.

The chain carries TRBV29-1 and TRBJ2-5; possibly TRBD1 for D (7 bases). The germline V and J ends were trimmed by 0 bases and 9 bases, with 8 bases remaining between them. The CDR3 loop spans 11 amino acids. CDR1 and CDR2 from the germline V gene are SQVTM and ANQGSEA. The CDR3 loop reads CSVEDRGAQYF. The CDR3 bases are TGCAGCGTTGAAGACAGGGGGGCCCAGTACTTC.

The chain has TRBV15 and TRBJ2-1; TRBD2 matches 7 bases. The germline V gene encodes CDR1 LNHNV and CDR2 YYDKDF (reference sequence). This CDR3 region has 15 residues. The V and J ends lost 1 base and 3 bases, in that order; junction bases with no gene match: 3. The CDR3 coding sequence is TGTGCCACCAGCAGAGCTGGGACTAACTACAATGAGCAGTTCTTC. Translated, it gives CATSRAGTNYNEQFF.

This clone was seen a single time. The chain couples TRBV28 to TRBJ1-2; 7 nucleotides match TRBD1. After removal of 7 bases from V and 0 bases from J, the junction contained 8 bases not matched to a gene. CDR1 MDHEN and CDR2 SYDVKM come from the germline V gene. The CDR3 extends over 15 amino acids. This CDR3 is CASTDTGASNYGYTF. In DNA form, the CDR3 reads TGTGCCAGCACCGACACAGGGGCATCTAACTATGGCTACACCTTC.

J is TRBJ1-4 and V is TRBV5-4; D not certain. From germline, CDR1 is SGHNT and CDR2 YYREEE (reference sequence). Trimming cost V 5 bases and J 0 bases, with 11 bases left between them. This CDR3 region has 15 residues. The CDR3 here is CASSPPGATNEKLFF. The CDR3 nucleotides are TGTGCCAGCAGTCCTCCGGGTGCAACTAATGAAAAACTGTTTTTT.

V usage is TRBV6-1 and J usage is TRBJ2-1; unclear D gene. CDR3 length: 13 amino acids. Germline CDR1 MNHNS, CDR2 SASEGT. V lost 4 bases and J lost 9, with 13 bases in between. The CDR3 nucleotides are TGTGCCAGCAGTGGTGGACCCTCCGGTGAGCAGTTCTTC. Translating gives CASSGGPSGEQFF.

This clone was seen once. The chain carries TRBV7-9 and TRBJ2-4; D is unresolved. CDR1 is SEHNR, CDR2 FQNEAQ, per germline (reference sequence). Deletions cut 5 bases from V and 7 bases from J, with 12 bases between. This CDR3 region has 13 residues. The CDR3 DNA sequence: TGTGCCAGCAGCCCGACCGAGGCGAACATTCAGTACTTC. It specifies CASSPTEANIQYF.

The chain combines TRBV5-1 with TRBJ2-2, with TRBD2 identical over 8 bases. The V gene's germline CDR1 is SGHRS and CDR2 YFSETQ. The ends lost 2 bases at V and 5 bases at J; junction bases unmatched: 14. The CDR3 covers 18 residues. The CDR3 sequence: CASSFALLSGRVTGELFF. The DNA for the CDR3 is TGCGCCAGCAGCTTTGCCCTTCTGAGCGGGAGAGTGACCGGGGAGCTGTTTTTT.

V usage is TRBV5-4 and J usage is TRBJ1-2; D ambiguous. V gave up 3 bases and J gave up 8 bases, with 20 bases separating them. The CDR3 is 15 residues long. CDR1 is SGHNT, CDR2 YYREEE, per germline (reference sequence). Here the CDR3 reads CASSSPSSYVGGYTF. CDR3 DNA: TGTGCCAGCAGCTCCCCGAGCTCGTACGTAGGGGGCTACACCTTC.

This clone showed up just once. The chain recombines TRBV2 with TRBJ2-5; a weak D match, TRBD1 (5 bases). CDR1 and CDR2 from the germline V gene are SNHLY and FYNNEI. The CDR3 extends over 14 amino acids. Deletions cut 10 bases from V and 5 bases from J, with 20 bases between. This chain's CDR3 is CATSVRGLGETQYF. The CDR3 DNA reads TGTGCCACCTCGGTTAGGGGCCTGGGGGAGACCCAGTACTTC. The entire variable domain, with the rest obtained from reference TRBV2 and TRBJ2-5, is as follows: EPEVTQTPSHQVTQMGQEVILRCVPISNHLYFYWYRQILGQKVEFLVSFYNNEISEKSEIFDDQFSVERPDGSNFTLKIRSTKLEDSAMYFCATSVRGLGETQYFGPGTRLLVL.

The chain combines TRBV10-3 with TRBJ1-2; D possibly corresponds to TRBD1 (6 bases). This CDR3 has 13 amino acids. CDR1 is ENHRY, CDR2 SYGVKD, per germline. The ends were cut back, 8 bases at V and 1 base at J, with 11 bases in the middle. The CDR3 DNA sequence: TGTGCCATCCAGGGCAGGGGTAACTATGGCTACACCTTC. The encoded protein is CAIQGRGNYGYTF.

The rearrangement joins TRBV2 to TRBJ2-7; 8 nucleotides line up with TRBD1. After removal of 4 bases from V and 6 bases from J, the junction contained 14 bases not matched to a gene. Germline V gene sequence: CDR1 SNHLY, CDR2 FYNNEI. The CDR3 covers 16 residues. The CDR3 here is CASSAYAGAGGGEQYF. The CDR3 DNA is TGTGCCAGCAGTGCCTACGCCGGGGCAGGGGGCGGCGAGCAGTACTTC.

This chain connects TRBV19 to TRBJ2-7; TRBD2 aligns across 13 bases. The J segment lost 0 bases and the V segment lost 6 bases, leaving 5 bases of the junction unmatched. The germline gives CDR1 LNHDA, CDR2 SQIVND (reference sequence). The CDR3 runs 16 residues. CDR3 DNA: TGTGCCAGTAGAAAAGGGACTAGCGGGAACTCCTACGAGCAGTACTTC. Amino acid sequence: CASRKGTSGNSYEQYF.

The chain uses TRBV28 and TRBJ1-5; the D gene is possibly TRBD1 (5 bases). Germline V gene data show CDR1 as MDHEN and CDR2 as SYDVKM. CDR3 length equals 14 residues. The V and J ends lost 3 bases and 6 bases respectively, with 12 bases between them. CDR3: CASSLGPLGQPQHF. CDR3 DNA sequence: TGTGCCAGCAGTTTGGGACCGTTAGGTCAGCCCCAGCATTTT. Combining the CDR3 with reference TRBV28 and TRBJ1-5 gives the whole variable domain DVKVTQSSRYLVKRTGEKVFLECVQDMDHENMFWYRQDPGLGLRLIYFSYDVKMKEKGDIPEGYSVSREKKERFSLILESASTNQTSMYLCASSLGPLGQPQHFGDGTRLSIL.

The chain recombines TRBV7-2 with TRBJ2-1; tentative D call: TRBD2 (5 bases). This CDR3 contains 16 residues. V lost 5 bases and J lost 5, with 19 bases in between. Germline V gene data show CDR1 as SGHTA and CDR2 as FQGNSA. This CDR3 is CASSPYKGYGNNEQFF. In DNA form, the CDR3 reads TGTGCCAGCAGCCCTTACAAAGGATACGGGAACAATGAGCAGTTCTTC.

This chain links TRBV5-4 with TRBJ2-2; TRBD1 matches 9 bases. The germline gives CDR1 SGHNT, CDR2 YYREEE (reference sequence). This CDR3 has 18 residues. The V and J ends lost 0 bases and 3 bases, in that order; junction bases with no gene match: 9. The CDR3 DNA reads as TGTGCCAGCAGCTTGGGGGGGACAGGGTCGGTGTACACCGGGGAGCTGTTTTTT. Its translation: CASSLGGTGSVYTGELFF.

The J gene is TRBJ1-4, the V gene TRBV6-1; D is perhaps TRBD1 (5 bases). With 1 base removed from V and 7 bases from J, the gap between germline ends came to 10 bases. CDR1 and CDR2 from the germline V gene are MNHNS and SASEGT. The CDR3 runs 14 residues. The CDR3 sequence: CASSEGGNSEKLFF. CDR3 nucleotides: TGTGCCAGCAGTGAAGGGGGCAACAGTGAAAAACTGTTTTTT.

The CDR3 protein is CSAQGYGYTF. The CDR3, as DNA: TGCAGCGCCCAGGGTTATGGCTACACCTTC. This sequence joins TRBV29-1 and TRBJ1-2, with a weak D call TRBD1 (5 bases). From germline, CDR1 is SQVTM and CDR2 ANQGSEA. The CDR3 covers 10 residues. Trimming removed 7 bases at V and 5 bases at J, with 8 bases between.

The CDR3 is CASSAGTYVTDTQYF. In DNA form, the CDR3 reads TGTGCCAGCAGCGCAGGGACGTATGTCACAGATACGCAGTATTTT. The rearrangement links TRBV9 to TRBJ2-3; D assignment may be TRBD1 or TRBD2 (5 bases each). The ends were cut back, 3 bases at V and 2 bases at J, with 13 bases in the middle. This CDR3 comprises 15 residues. Germline V gives CDR1 SGDLS, CDR2 YYNGEE. Together with reference TRBV9 and TRBJ2-3, the CDR3 gives the full variable domain: DSGVTQTPKHLITATGQRVTLRCSPRSGDLSVYWYQQSLDQGLQFLIQYYNGEERAKGNILERFSAQQFPDLHSELNLSSLELGDSALYFCASSAGTYVTDTQYFGPGTRLTVL.

Here the CDR3 DNA reads TGTGCCAGCAGCCCTCTCGGGAGTCGGACTGAAGCTTTCTTT. Amino acid sequence: CASSPLGSRTEAFF. The chain couples TRBV11-2 to TRBJ1-1; no clear D gene. Trimming took off 5 bases at V and 5 bases at J, with 15 bases between the two ends. The CDR3 spans 14 residues. Germline CDR1 is SGHAT and CDR2 is FQNNGV.

The V call is TRBV5-1, the J call TRBJ2-1; 8 bases agree with TRBD2. Germline-derived CDR1 and CDR2 are SGHRS and YFSETQ. The CDR3 has 15 amino acids. J was trimmed by 7 bases and V by 3 bases; bases with no gene match: 9. In DNA form, the CDR3 reads TGCGCCAGCAGCTACCTAGCGGGCCAAGGTAATGAGCAGTTCTTC. Amino acids: CASSYLAGQGNEQFF.